The 7 T cell receptor beta chains in this list originate from one sample, sequenced in a study of CD4 T cells in relation to SARS-CoV-2 and coronaviruses. The unexposed donors gave CD4+ T cells in 2011-2018, prior to COVID-19. The cells were cultured for about 10 days before CD4+ T cells were isolated. Here immunoSEQ multiplex PCR was the method, and the copy in TCRdb shows in-frame clones only, minus some. Among about 15,000 clones listed, 78% were seen once. These receptors lack a known antigen. The sample consisted of CD4+ T cells from PBMCs, cultured in vitro. These receptor sequences come from a human donor in good health.

The chain has TRBV4-2 and TRBJ2-7; no definite D call. Trimming removed 4 bases from V and 5 bases from J, with 12 bases in between. Germline CDR1 LGHNA, CDR2 YNFKEQ. The CDR3 loop spans 13 amino acids. CDR3 bases: TGTGCCAGCAGCCCTAGAGTCTCTGACGAGCAGTACTTC. Translation: CASSPRVSDEQYF.

The rearrangement joins TRBV27 to TRBJ2-5; tentatively, D is TRBD1 (5 bases). In germline, CDR1 is MNHEY, CDR2 SMNVEV (reference sequence). V lost 5 bases, J lost 5 bases, and 15 bases lay in between. There are 14 residues in the CDR3. The CDR3 nucleotides read TGTGCCAGCAGTCCCCGAACGGCAGGGGAGACCCAGTACTTC. Its protein product is CASSPRTAGETQYF.

This chain connects TRBV5-1 to TRBJ2-5; TRBD1 matches at 12 bases. Germline trimming cut 7 bases from V and 6 bases from J; bases unmatched to any gene: 16. Germline-derived CDR1 and CDR2 are SGHRS and YFSETQ. The CDR3 covers 17 residues. CDR3 sequence reads: CASGKGQGAGETQTQYF. In DNA form, the CDR3 reads TGCGCCAGCGGCAAGGGACAGGGGGCGGGAGAGACCCAGACCCAGTACTTC.

The chain employs TRBV6-6 and TRBJ2-1; 7 nucleotides agree with TRBD1. The V segment lost 8 bases and the J segment 0 bases; nucleotides outside the gene matches: 4. CDR1 and CDR2 (germline): MNHNY, SVGAGI (reference sequence). The CDR3 has 14 residues. Here the CDR3 reads CASRRQGSYNEQFF. In DNA, the CDR3 is TGTGCCAGCCGGAGACAGGGCTCCTACAATGAGCAGTTCTTC.

The rearrangement uses TRBV13 and TRBJ2-3; weak D call: TRBD1 (6 bases). Germline lookup yields CDR1 PRHDT and CDR2 FYEKMQ (reference sequence). V lost 5 bases, J lost 1 base, and 22 bases lay in between. The CDR3 contains 18 residues. The CDR3 DNA reads TGTGCCAGCAGCCAATACAGGGTGCGTGGTAGTGGCACAGATACGCAGTATTTT. Translated: CASSQYRVRGSGTDTQYF.

The chain combines TRBV4-1 with TRBJ2-7; TRBD2 is a possible D gene (5 bases). The CDR3 has 16 amino acids. The V gene lost 1 base and the J gene lost 0 bases, with 13 bases spanning the gap. Germline assignment: CDR1 MGHRA and CDR2 YSYEKL. This CDR3 is CASSQGRLGNSYEQYF. The CDR3 DNA follows: TGCGCCAGCAGCCAAGGGAGGCTAGGGAACTCCTACGAGCAGTACTTC.

The genes are TRBV6-5 and TRBJ2-3; D is unclear. Per the germline V gene, CDR1 is MNHEY and CDR2 is SVGAGI. Trimming removed 6 bases at V and 3 bases at J, with 4 bases between. The CDR3 totals 11 residues. The DNA for the CDR3 is TGTGCCAGCAGGGGTACAGATACGCAGTATTTT. It is translated as CASRGTDTQYF.